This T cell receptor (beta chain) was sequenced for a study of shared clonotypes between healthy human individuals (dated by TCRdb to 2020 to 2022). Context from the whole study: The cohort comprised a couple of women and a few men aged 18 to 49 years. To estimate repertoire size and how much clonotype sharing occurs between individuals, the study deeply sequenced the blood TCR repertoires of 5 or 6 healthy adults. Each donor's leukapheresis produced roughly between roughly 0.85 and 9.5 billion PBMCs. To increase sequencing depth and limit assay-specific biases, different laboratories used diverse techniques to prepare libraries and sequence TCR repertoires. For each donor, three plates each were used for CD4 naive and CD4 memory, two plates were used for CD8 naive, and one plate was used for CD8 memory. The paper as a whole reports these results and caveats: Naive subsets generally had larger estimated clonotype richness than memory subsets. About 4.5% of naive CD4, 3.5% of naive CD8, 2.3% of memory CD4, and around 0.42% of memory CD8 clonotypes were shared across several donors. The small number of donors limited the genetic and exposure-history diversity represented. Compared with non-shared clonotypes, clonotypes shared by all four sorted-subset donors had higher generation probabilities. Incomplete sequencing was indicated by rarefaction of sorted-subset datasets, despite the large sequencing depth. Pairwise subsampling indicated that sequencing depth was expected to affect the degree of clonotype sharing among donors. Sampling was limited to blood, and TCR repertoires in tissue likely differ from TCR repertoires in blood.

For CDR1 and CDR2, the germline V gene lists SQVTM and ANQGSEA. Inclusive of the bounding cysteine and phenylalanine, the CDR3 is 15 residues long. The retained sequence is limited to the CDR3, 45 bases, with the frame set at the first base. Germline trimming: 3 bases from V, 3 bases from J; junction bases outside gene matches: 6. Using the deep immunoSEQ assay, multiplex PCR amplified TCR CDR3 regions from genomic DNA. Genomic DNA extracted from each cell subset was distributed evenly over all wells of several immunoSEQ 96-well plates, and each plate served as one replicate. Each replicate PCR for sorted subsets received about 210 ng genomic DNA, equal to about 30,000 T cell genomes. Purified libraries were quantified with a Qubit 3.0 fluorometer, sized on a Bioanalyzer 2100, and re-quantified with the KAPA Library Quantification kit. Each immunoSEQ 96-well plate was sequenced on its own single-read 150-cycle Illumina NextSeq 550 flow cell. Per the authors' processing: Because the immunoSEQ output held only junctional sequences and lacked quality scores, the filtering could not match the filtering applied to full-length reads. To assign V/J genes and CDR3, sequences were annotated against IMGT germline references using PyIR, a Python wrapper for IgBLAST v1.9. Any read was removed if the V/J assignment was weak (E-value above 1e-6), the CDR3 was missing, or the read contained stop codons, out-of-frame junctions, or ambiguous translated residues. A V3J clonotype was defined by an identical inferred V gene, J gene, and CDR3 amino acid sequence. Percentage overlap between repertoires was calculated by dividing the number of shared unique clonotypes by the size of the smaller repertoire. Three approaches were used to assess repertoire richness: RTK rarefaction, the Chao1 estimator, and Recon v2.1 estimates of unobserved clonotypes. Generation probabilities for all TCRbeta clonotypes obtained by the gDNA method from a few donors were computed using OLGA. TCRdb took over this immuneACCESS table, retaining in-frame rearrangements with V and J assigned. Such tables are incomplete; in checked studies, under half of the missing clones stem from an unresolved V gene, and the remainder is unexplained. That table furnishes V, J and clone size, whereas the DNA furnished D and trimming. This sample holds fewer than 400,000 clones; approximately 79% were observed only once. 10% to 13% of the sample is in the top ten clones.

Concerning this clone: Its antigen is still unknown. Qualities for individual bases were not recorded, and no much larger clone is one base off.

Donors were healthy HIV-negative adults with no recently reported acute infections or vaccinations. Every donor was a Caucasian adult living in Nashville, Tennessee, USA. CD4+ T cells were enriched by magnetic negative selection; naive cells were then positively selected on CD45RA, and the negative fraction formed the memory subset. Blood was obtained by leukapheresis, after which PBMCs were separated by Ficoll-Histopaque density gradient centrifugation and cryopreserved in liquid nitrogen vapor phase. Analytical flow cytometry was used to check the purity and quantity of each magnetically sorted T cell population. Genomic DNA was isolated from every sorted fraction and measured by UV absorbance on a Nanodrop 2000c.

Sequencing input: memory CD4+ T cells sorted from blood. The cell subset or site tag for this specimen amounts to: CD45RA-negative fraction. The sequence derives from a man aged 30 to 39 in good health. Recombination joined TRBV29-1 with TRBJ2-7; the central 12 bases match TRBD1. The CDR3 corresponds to CSVEGTGGGLYEQYF. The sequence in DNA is TGCAGCGTTGAGGGGACAGGGGGCGGTCTCTACGAGCAGTACTTC.